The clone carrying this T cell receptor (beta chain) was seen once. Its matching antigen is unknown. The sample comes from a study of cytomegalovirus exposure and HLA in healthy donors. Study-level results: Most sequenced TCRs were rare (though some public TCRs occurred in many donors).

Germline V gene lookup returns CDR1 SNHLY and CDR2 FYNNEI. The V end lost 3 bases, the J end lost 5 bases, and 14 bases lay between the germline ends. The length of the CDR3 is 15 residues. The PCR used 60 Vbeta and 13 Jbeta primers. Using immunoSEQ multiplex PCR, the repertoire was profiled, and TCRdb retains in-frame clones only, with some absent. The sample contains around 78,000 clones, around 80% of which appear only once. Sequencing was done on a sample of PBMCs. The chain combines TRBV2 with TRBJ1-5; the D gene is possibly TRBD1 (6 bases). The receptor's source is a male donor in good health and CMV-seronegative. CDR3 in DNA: TGTGCCAGCAGTGACCAGGACAGACACTATCAGCCCCAGCATTTT. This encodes CASSDQDRHYQPQHF.